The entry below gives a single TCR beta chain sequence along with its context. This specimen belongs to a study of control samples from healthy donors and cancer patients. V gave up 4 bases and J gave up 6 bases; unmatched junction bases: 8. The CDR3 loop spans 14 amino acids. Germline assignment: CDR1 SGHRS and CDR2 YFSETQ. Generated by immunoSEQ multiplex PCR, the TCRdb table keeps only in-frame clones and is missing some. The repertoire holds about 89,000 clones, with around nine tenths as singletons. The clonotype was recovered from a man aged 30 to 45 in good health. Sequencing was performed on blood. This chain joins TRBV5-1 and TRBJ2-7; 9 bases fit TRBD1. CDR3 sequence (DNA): TGCGCCAGCAGCCGGACAGGGGCGTACGTCGAGCAGTACTTC. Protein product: CASSRTGAYVEQYF.